The 22 T cell receptor beta chains given below trace back to one sample, sequenced in a study of T-cell reconstitution after alpha-beta-depleted transplantation in children. Preparing the TCRbeta library involved the use of unique molecular identifiers. From the PCR reads, TCRdb called clonotypes with MiXCR, one entry per CDR3 protein. The sample records around 370,000 distinct CDR3 sequences, 10% being singletons. The sample was PBMCs from the stem cell graft donor, taken from the stem cell graft. The source of these receptors is a human donor who donated a stem cell graft to a child with acute lymphoblastic leukemia.

The chain links TRBV27 to TRBJ2-7; D not resolved. The V end lost 0 bases, the J end lost 2 bases, and 11 bases lay between the germline ends. The germline gives CDR1 MNHEY, CDR2 SMNVEV (reference sequence). There are 15 residues in the CDR3. For the CDR3, the DNA is TGTGCCAGCAGTTTATCTTATATATATACCTACGAGCAGTACTTC. This encodes CASSLSYIYTYEQYF.

This clonotype was counted a few times. The chain couples TRBV6-1 to TRBJ2-7; D is possibly TRBD2 (5 bases). Looked up from germline, CDR1 is MNHNS and CDR2 is SASEGT. Between the trimmed V and J ends, which lost 2 bases and 1 base, there was a span of 21 bases. The CDR3 has 18 residues. The CDR3 loop is CASSEKVPSAGSSYEQYF. CDR3 nucleotides: TGTGCCAGCAGTGAAAAAGTCCCTAGTGCGGGTTCATCCTACGAGCAGTACTTC.

A few counts support this clonotype. The V gene is TRBV11-2, the J gene TRBJ1-2; TRBD1 matches 10 bases. Germline assignment: CDR1 SGHAT and CDR2 FQNNGV. Trimming took 5 bases from V and 4 from J; bases not matched to a gene: 4. The CDR3 is 14 amino acids. CDR3 region: CASSRDRGFYGYTF. CDR3 in DNA: TGTGCCAGCAGCCGGGACAGGGGATTCTATGGCTACACCTTC.

The J gene is TRBJ2-7, the V gene TRBV7-9; D may be TRBD1 (5 bases). This CDR3 is 11 amino acids long. From germline, CDR1 is SEHNR and CDR2 FQNEAQ (reference sequence). The V end was cut by 6 bases, the J end by 5 bases, with 8 bases between. The CDR3 DNA sequence: TGTGCCAGCAGTAAGGGGAACGAGCAGTACTTC. This encodes CASSKGNEQYF.

There are a few counts of this clonotype. This chain's CDR3 is CASSLVGGLNTGELFF. The CDR3 nucleotides read TGCGCCAGCAGCTTGGTAGGGGGACTGAACACCGGGGAGCTGTTTTTT. The V gene is TRBV5-1, the J gene TRBJ2-2; the D gene could be TRBD1 or TRBD2 (6 bases each). Germline CDR1 reads SGHRS; CDR2 reads YFSETQ. V shed 0 bases and J shed 1 base, with 10 bases lying between them. The CDR3 has 16 residues.

In this sample, this clonotype turned up a few times. This chain connects TRBV12-3 or TRBV12-4 to TRBJ2-1, with 15 bases fitting TRBD2. The CDR3 runs 18 residues. Trimming at V came to 6 bases and at J to 6 bases, leaving 12 bases not matched to a gene. The CDR3 DNA reads TGTGCCAGCAGCTACCGGACTAGCGGGAGGGCCGGGCCCAATGAGCAGTTCTTC. It specifies CASSYRTSGRAGPNEQFF.

This clonotype was picked up many times. The rearrangement links TRBV5-1 to TRBJ2-1; 9 nucleotides align to TRBD1. The germline gives CDR1 SGHRS, CDR2 YFSETQ. The CDR3 loop spans 13 amino acids. Trimming removed 2 bases from V and 7 bases from J; junction bases left unmatched: 1. CDR3 amino acids: CASSFDRGNEQFF. The CDR3 nucleotides are TGCGCCAGCAGCTTCGACAGGGGGAATGAGCAGTTCTTC.

V and J are TRBV11-1 and TRBJ2-7, with 10 bases that match TRBD1. Germline trimming cut 0 bases from V and 4 bases from J; bases unmatched to any gene: 12. The CDR3 has 18 residues. Germline loops: CDR1 SGHAT, CDR2 FQDESV (reference sequence). The CDR3 here is CASSLANHGTGVEYEQYF. The CDR3 bases are TGTGCCAGCAGCTTAGCGAATCACGGGACAGGGGTTGAATACGAGCAGTACTTC.

Turning to this clonotype: The junction and the germline gene differ at one end; a read error may be behind it. V is TRBV12-3 or TRBV12-4 and J is TRBJ2-1; 9 bases agree with TRBD2. This CDR3 has 18 residues. CDR3 protein: CASILILASGISYNEQFF. The DNA for the CDR3 is TGTGCCAGCATTTTAATTTTGGCTAGCGGGATCTCCTACAATGAGCAGTTCTTC.

This clonotype has ten or more counts. The rearrangement links TRBV3-1 to TRBJ2-1, with unresolved D. The V and J ends lost 1 base and 2 bases respectively, with 9 bases between them. CDR1 and CDR2 from the germline V gene are LGHDT and YNNKEL (reference sequence). There are 15 residues in the CDR3. The CDR3 loop is CASSQGIGTYNEQFF. The DNA for the CDR3 is TGTGCCAGCAGCCAAGGCATTGGCACCTACAATGAGCAGTTCTTC.

This sequence joins TRBV19 and TRBJ2-7; D is perhaps TRBD2 (5 bases). Germline loops: CDR1 LNHDA, CDR2 SQIVND (reference sequence). V lost 5 bases and J 4 bases, leaving 15 bases between the germline ends. The CDR3 has 14 amino acids. CDR3 sequence (DNA): TGTGCCAGTAGTCCGGGGTCTCCTCTATACGAGCAGTACTTC. Protein: CASSPGSPLYEQYF.

This clonotype was counted at least ten times. The J gene is TRBJ1-5, the V gene TRBV29-1, with D perhaps matching TRBD1 (6 bases). V lost 6 bases, J lost 5 bases, and 17 bases lay in between. This CDR3 is 14 amino acids long. Per germline, CDR1 SQVTM and CDR2 ANQGSEA. The chain's CDR3 is CSVRLDRWDQPQHF. As DNA, the CDR3 is TGCAGCGTCCGATTGGACAGATGGGATCAGCCCCAGCATTTT.

This clonotype was observed a few times. The V gene is TRBV11-2, the J gene TRBJ2-7; 8 nucleotides agree with TRBD2. V was clipped by 7 bases and J by 6 bases; unmatched bases: 11. Germline V gives CDR1 SGHAT, CDR2 FQNNGV. The CDR3 runs 14 residues. CDR3 residues: CASTLRAGVGEQYF. CDR3 nucleotides: TGTGCCAGCACCCTGAGAGCGGGAGTCGGCGAGCAGTACTTC.

In its sample, this clonotype was seen a few times. The chain uses TRBV6-5 and TRBJ2-5; 10 nucleotides align to TRBD2. CDR1 and CDR2 (germline): MNHEY, SVGAGI. V trimming: 2 bases; J trimming: 2 bases; junction bases outside the gene matches: 5. The CDR3 sequence is 16 residues long. This chain's CDR3 is CASSYVTSGYQETQYF. The CDR3 DNA reads TGTGCCAGCAGTTACGTGACTAGCGGGTATCAAGAGACCCAGTACTTC.

This chain uses TRBV27 with TRBJ2-7; D gene ambiguous. Germline CDR1 reads MNHEY; CDR2 reads SMNVEV (reference sequence). The CDR3 has 13 amino acids. V was pared by 5 bases and J by 4 bases, with 12 bases between. The CDR3 coding sequence is TGTGCCAGCAGTGGGATGAAGGGTTACGAGCAGTACTTC. Its translation is CASSGMKGYEQYF.

The chain has TRBV9 and TRBJ1-1; TRBD1 aligns across 8 bases. This CDR3 is built from 15 residues. V trimming: 4 bases; J trimming: 0 bases; junction bases outside the gene matches: 5. Germline V gene data show CDR1 as SGDLS and CDR2 as YYNGEE. CDR3 sequence: CASSQMTGVNTEAFF. CDR3 DNA: TGTGCCAGCAGCCAGATGACAGGGGTGAACACTGAAGCTTTCTTT.

This clonotype has at least ten counts. The genes are TRBV4-1 and TRBJ1-3; possibly TRBD1 for D (6 bases). Trimming cost V 1 base and J 1 base, with 11 bases left between them. Germline CDR1 MGHRA, CDR2 YSYEKL. The CDR3 has 16 residues. The CDR3 region is CASSQVRDKSGNTIYF. CDR3 in DNA: TGCGCCAGCAGCCAAGTACGGGACAAATCTGGAAACACCATATATTTT.

In the case of this clonotype: A much larger clonotype is one base distant, so this may be a read error. The genes are TRBV7-8 and TRBJ2-1; 7 positions agree with TRBD1. Germline CDR1 SGHVS, CDR2 FQNEAQ. This CDR3 spans 13 amino acids. V shed 4 bases, J shed 4 bases, and the junction held 1 base outside the gene matches. The CDR3 region is CASSSTGYNEQFF. The CDR3 bases are TGTGCCAGCAGCTCGACAGGGTACAATGAGCAGTTCTTC.

This clonotype was picked up a small number of times. This sequence joins TRBV12-3 or TRBV12-4 and TRBJ1-4, with D possibly matching TRBD1 (6 bases). This CDR3 contains 17 residues. With 4 bases removed from V and 0 bases from J, the gap between germline ends came to 15 bases. CDR3 sequence (DNA): TGTGCCAGCAGTTCGGAGGGGGGGCATGCAACTAATGAAAAACTGTTTTTT. This encodes CASSSEGGHATNEKLFF.

This clonotype was detected only a few times. The chain joins TRBV7-2 to TRBJ2-3; the match to TRBD2 covers 7 bases. Unmatched junction bases numbered 5, after V lost 5 bases and J lost 3 bases. CDR3 length equals 14 residues. CDR1 is SGHTA, CDR2 FQGNSA, per germline. CDR3 region: CASSAGLGTDTQYF. The CDR3 DNA follows: TGTGCCAGCAGCGCCGGACTAGGAACAGATACGCAGTATTTT.

The table lists this clonotype with many counts. The chain links TRBV28 to TRBJ2-5; 14 bases agree with TRBD2. The germline V gene encodes CDR1 MDHEN and CDR2 SYDVKM. Trimming cost V 6 bases and J 5 bases; bases outside gene matches: 8. This CDR3 contains 16 residues. The CDR3 loop is CASRGTSGRPRETQYF. The CDR3 DNA follows: TGTGCCAGCAGGGGGACTAGCGGGAGACCGAGGGAGACCCAGTACTTC.

V is TRBV4-2 and J is TRBJ2-7, with 9 bases matching TRBD1. The ends lost 4 bases at V and 4 bases at J; junction bases unmatched: 2. Germline V gene data show CDR1 as LGHNA and CDR2 as YNFKEQ. CDR3 length: 13 residues. CDR3 DNA: TGTGCCAGCAGCCCCGACAGGGGGTACGAGCAGTACTTC. Translation: CASSPDRGYEQYF.